The text below deals with one T cell receptor beta chain. Germline loops: CDR1 ENHRY, CDR2 SYGVKD. The germline V and J ends were trimmed by 3 bases and 2 bases, with 10 bases remaining between them. This CDR3 is built from 14 residues. The sample comes from a study of blood T cell repertoires in COVID-19. The assay was immunoSEQ multiplex PCR, and TCRdb's table has in-frame clones only and misses some. Among 110,000 to 150,000 clones listed, about 80% were seen once. The sequenced material came from peripheral blood. The chain couples TRBV10-3 to TRBJ2-5; no firm D call. This clonotype originated in a human donor in a cohort sampled during active COVID-19. CDR3 in amino acids: CAISDFTTQETQYF. The CDR3 DNA is TGTGCCATCAGTGATTTTACGACACAAGAGACCCAGTACTTC.